This TCR beta chain was recorded in a study of cytomegalovirus exposure and HLA in healthy donors. Study-level findings and limits: The majority of TCR sequences were rare, yet some public TCRs appeared in many donors. Testing in vitro showed three CMV-associated chains specific for CMV antigens. Researchers counted over 150 TCR beta chains as cytomegalovirus-associated. In the approximately 120 validation repertoires, a later analysis found that first-cohort TCR clusters tended to co-occur.

The method was immunoSEQ multiplex PCR; TCRdb's version includes in-frame clones alone and lacks a portion of them. Of around 160,000 clones listed, around four fifths were seen once; the top ten hold 2% to 2.5%. V lost 3 bases to trimming and J lost 0 bases; unmatched junction nucleotides: 5. From germline, CDR1 is SEHNR and CDR2 FQNEAQ (reference sequence). CDR3 size: 15 residues. About this clone: Its antigen is as yet unknown.

This TCR came from a man younger than 40 in good health and CMV-seropositive. The sample was PBMCs. The rearrangement uses TRBV7-9 and TRBJ2-7, with 7 bases fitting TRBD1. Here the CDR3 DNA reads TGTGCCAGCAGCTTCCGGGACAGACCCTCCTACGAGCAGTACTTC. Translating gives CASSFRDRPSYEQYF. Full variable domain (missing parts from reference TRBV7-9 and TRBJ2-7): DTGVSQNPRHKITKRGQNVTFRCDPISEHNRLYWYRQTLGQGPEFLTYFQNEAQLEKSRLLSDRFSAERPKGSFSTLEIQRTEQGDSAMYLCASSFRDRPSYEQYFGPGTRLTVT.